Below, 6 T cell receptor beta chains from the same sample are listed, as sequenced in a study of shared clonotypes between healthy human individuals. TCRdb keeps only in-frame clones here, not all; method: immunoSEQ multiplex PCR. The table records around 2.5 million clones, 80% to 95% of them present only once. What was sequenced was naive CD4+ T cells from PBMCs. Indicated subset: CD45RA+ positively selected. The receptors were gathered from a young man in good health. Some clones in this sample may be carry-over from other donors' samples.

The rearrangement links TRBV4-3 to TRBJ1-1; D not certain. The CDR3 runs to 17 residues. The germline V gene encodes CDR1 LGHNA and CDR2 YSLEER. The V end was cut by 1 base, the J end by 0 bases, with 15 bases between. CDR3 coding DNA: TGCGCCAGCAGCCAAGGGTGGAGGGTGGCCATGAACACTGAAGCTTTCTTT. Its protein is CASSQGWRVAMNTEAFF.

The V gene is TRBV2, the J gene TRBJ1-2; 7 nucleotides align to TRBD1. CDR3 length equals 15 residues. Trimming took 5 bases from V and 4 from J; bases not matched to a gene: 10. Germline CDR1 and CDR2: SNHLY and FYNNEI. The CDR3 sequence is CASSSDRAPLYGYTF. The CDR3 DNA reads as TGTGCCAGCAGTTCCGACAGGGCCCCACTCTATGGCTACACCTTC.

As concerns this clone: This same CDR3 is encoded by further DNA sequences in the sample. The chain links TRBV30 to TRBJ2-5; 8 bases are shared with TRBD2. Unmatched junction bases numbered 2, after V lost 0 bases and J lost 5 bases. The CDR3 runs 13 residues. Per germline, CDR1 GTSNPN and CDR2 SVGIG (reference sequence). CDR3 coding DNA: TGTGCCTGGAGTGTACGGGGGGGCGAGACCCAGTACTTC. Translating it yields CAWSVRGGETQYF. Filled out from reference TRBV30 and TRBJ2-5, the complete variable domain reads SQTIHQWPATLVQPVGSPLSLECTVEGTSNPNLYWYRQAAGRGLQLLFYSVGIGQISSEVPQNLSASRPQDRQFILSSKKLLLSDSGFYLCAWSVRGGETQYFGPGTRLLVL.

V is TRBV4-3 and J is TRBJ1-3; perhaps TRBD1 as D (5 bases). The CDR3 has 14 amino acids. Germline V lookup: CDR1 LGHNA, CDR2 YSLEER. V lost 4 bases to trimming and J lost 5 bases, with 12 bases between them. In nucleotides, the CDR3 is TGCGCCAGCAGCCCCGGGGACGGACGAAACACCATATATTTT. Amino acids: CASSPGDGRNTIYF.

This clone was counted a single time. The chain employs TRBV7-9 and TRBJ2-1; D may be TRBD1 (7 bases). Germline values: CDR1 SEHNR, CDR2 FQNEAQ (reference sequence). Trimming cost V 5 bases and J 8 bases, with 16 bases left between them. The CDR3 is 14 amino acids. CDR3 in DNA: TGTGCCAGCAGCCGGGGGACAGTCCGGGATGAGCAGTTCTTC. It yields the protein CASSRGTVRDEQFF.

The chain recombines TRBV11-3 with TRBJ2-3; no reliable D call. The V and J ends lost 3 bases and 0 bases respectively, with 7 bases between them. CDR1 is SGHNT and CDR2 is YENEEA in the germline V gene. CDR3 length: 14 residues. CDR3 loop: CASSFGRSTDTQYF. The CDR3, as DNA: TGTGCCAGCAGCTTTGGGCGGAGCACAGATACGCAGTATTTT. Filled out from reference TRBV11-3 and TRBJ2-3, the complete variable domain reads EAGVVQSPRYKIIEKKQPVAFWCNPISGHNTLYWYLQNLGQGPELLIRYENEEAVDDSQLPKDRFSAERLKGVDSTLKIQPAELGDSAVYLCASSFGRSTDTQYFGPGTRLTVL.